This is a list of T cell receptor beta chains from one sample in a study of neurological immune-mediated disorders. TCRdb fed the 5' RACE reads into MiXCR, producing one record per CDR3 protein. The data hold about 50,000 distinct CDR3 sequences, with approximately 10% observed a single time. The sequencing input was PBMCs. Receptor source: a man between 65 and 79 years old with HTLV-1-associated myelopathy (HAM/TSP). Each CDR3 is given with its conserved first and last residue. D genes are given only for firm matches. Clone size, where shown, is once, few, many, or a class for clones that have expanded.

V	D	J	size	CDR3	DNA
TRBV5-1	NA	TRBJ2-7	many	CASSPYGSYEQYF	TGCGCCAGCAGCCCATATGGCAGCTACGAGCAGTACTTC
TRBV7-3	NA	TRBJ1-1	many	CASSRTAENTEAFF	TGTGCCAGCTCCAGGACGGCTGAGAACACTGAAGCTTTCTTT
TRBV5-1	NA	TRBJ1-1	many	CASSTQRRLETEAFF	TGCGCCAGCAGCACCCAACGGAGGTTAGAGACTGAAGCTTTCTTT
TRBV12-3/TRBV12-4	TRBD2	TRBJ2-2	many	CASSLRAGGDTGELFF	TGTGCCAGCAGTTTACGAGCGGGAGGTGACACCGGGGAGCTGTTTTTT
TRBV28	NA	TRBJ2-7	many	CASGDNYEQYF	TGTGCCAGCGGGGACAACTACGAGCAGTACTTC
TRBV20-1	TRBD2	TRBJ2-3	NA	CSARSGRGSPDTQYF	TGCAGTGCTAGATCCGGGAGGGGGTCGCCAGATACGCAGTATTTT
TRBV4-3	NA	TRBJ1-1	many	CASSGGSINTEAFF	TGCGCCAGCAGCGGTGGATCTATTAACACTGAAGCTTTCTTT
TRBV15	NA	TRBJ2-7	many	CATSRVAGYEQYF	TGTGCCACCAGCAGAGTAGCAGGGTACGAGCAGTACTTC
TRBV7-9	NA	TRBJ2-5	many	CASSFRPLEETQYF	TGTGCCAGCAGCTTTCGACCCCTTGAGGAGACCCAGTACTTC
TRBV27	TRBD2	TRBJ2-3	many	CASNPGASGSTRTDTQYF	TGTGCCAGCAACCCAGGGGCTAGCGGGAGTACTCGGACAGATACGCAGTATTTT
TRBV7-2	NA	TRBJ1-1	many	CASRPGPREAFF	TGTGCCAGCAGACCCGGGCCTAGAGAAGCTTTCTTT
TRBV12-3/TRBV12-4	TRBD1	TRBJ1-2	many	CASTRTGWVGYGYTF	TGTGCCAGCACAAGGACAGGGTGGGTGGGCTATGGCTACACCTTC
TRBV14	NA	TRBJ2-4	many	CASSIGRLAKNIQYF	TGTGCCAGCAGCATCGGCAGACTAGCCAAAAACATTCAGTACTTC
TRBV18	NA	TRBJ1-1	many	CASSPPRKNTEAFF	TGTGCCAGCTCACCGCCTCGGAAAAACACTGAAGCTTTCTTT
TRBV24-1	TRBD2	TRBJ2-1	many	CATSRASGYNEQFF	TGTGCCACCAGTCGAGCTAGCGGCTACAATGAGCAGTTCTTC
TRBV6-2/TRBV6-3	TRBD2	TRBJ2-5	many	CASSPGTSGTQETQYF	TGTGCCAGCAGTCCAGGGACTAGCGGGACCCAAGAGACCCAGTACTTC
TRBV7-2	NA	TRBJ2-1	many	CASSLVPPTSYNEQFF	TGTGCCAGCAGCTTAGTCCCCCCAACCTCCTACAATGAGCAGTTCTTC
TRBV28	NA	TRBJ2-1	many	CASRRRPPQLARRSRTNEQFF	TGTGCCAGCAGGAGAAGGCCCCCGCAACTAGCACGTAGATCAAGGACCAATGAGCAGTTCTTC
TRBV7-3	TRBD2	TRBJ2-7	NA	CASSLFSPGLDVGEQYF	TGTGCCAGCAGCTTGTTCTCGCCGGGACTAGATGTTGGCGAGCAGTACTTC
TRBV5-4	NA	TRBJ1-1	many	CASSWGTRDTEAFF	TGTGCCAGCAGCTGGGGGACAAGGGACACTGAAGCTTTCTTT
TRBV24-1	TRBD1	TRBJ2-1	many	CATSDRETGAFYNEQFF	TGTGCCACCAGTGATCGAGAAACAGGGGCCTTCTACAATGAGCAGTTCTTC
TRBV27	NA	TRBJ1-5	many	CASSLGGVGNQPQHF	TGTGCCAGCAGTTTAGGGGGGGTCGGCAATCAGCCCCAGCATTTT
TRBV28	TRBD1	TRBJ2-7	many	CASSLRQGRDEQYF	TGTGCCAGCAGTCTCCGACAGGGAAGGGACGAGCAGTACTTC
TRBV20-1	NA	TRBJ2-3	many	CSARGASSSTDTQYF	TGCAGTGCTAGAGGGGCTAGCTCCAGCACAGATACGCAGTATTTT
TRBV9	NA	TRBJ2-7	NA	CASSTEGYEQYF	TGTGCCAGCAGCACCGAGGGGTACGAGCAGTACTTC
TRBV20-1	NA	TRBJ2-3	many	CSANSAFQSTDTQYF	TGCAGTGCTAACTCGGCCTTCCAAAGCACAGATACGCAGTATTTT
TRBV4-2	TRBD2	TRBJ2-3	many	CASSQIAGLTDTQYF	TGTGCCAGCAGCCAAATAGCGGGACTCACAGATACGCAGTATTTT
TRBV20-1	NA	TRBJ1-1	many	CSARRSAGTEAFF	TGCAGTGCTAGGAGGTCGGCGGGGACTGAAGCTTTCTTT
TRBV20-1	TRBD2	TRBJ2-3	many	CSASRSGGDTQYF	TGCAGTGCTAGTCGGTCGGGGGGAGATACGCAGTATTTT
TRBV5-1	NA	TRBJ2-7	many	CASSRDSQSAYEQYF	TGCGCCAGCAGCCGGGACTCCCAGTCGGCCTACGAGCAGTACTTC
TRBV6-6	TRBD2	TRBJ2-1	many	CASSYSGRDHNEQFF	TGTGCCAGCAGTTACTCCGGGAGGGACCACAATGAGCAGTTCTTC
TRBV5-6	NA	TRBJ2-7	many	CASSRVAREQYF	TGTGCCAGCAGCCGGGTAGCGAGGGAGCAGTACTTC
TRBV18	NA	TRBJ1-1	many	CASSPEGNTEAFF	TGTGCCAGCTCACCGGAGGGGAACACTGAAGCTTTCTTT
TRBV29-1	NA	TRBJ2-1	many	CSVGRRGVRGEQFF	TGCAGCGTTGGCCGGCGGGGAGTTCGGGGTGAGCAGTTCTTC
TRBV7-8	NA	TRBJ1-1	many	CASSVQVGTEAFF	TGTGCCAGCAGCGTTCAAGTAGGCACTGAAGCTTTCTTT
TRBV20-1	NA	TRBJ2-3	many	CSARPVREADTQYF	TGCAGTGCTAGACCGGTGAGGGAAGCAGATACGCAGTATTTT
TRBV20-1	NA	TRBJ2-3	many	CSASQVGGTQYF	TGCAGTGCTAGTCAAGTAGGTGGTACGCAGTATTTT
TRBV24-1	TRBD1	TRBJ1-2	many	CATSGIGQGYDYGYTF	TGTGCCACCAGTGGCATCGGACAGGGATACGACTATGGCTACACCTTC
TRBV29-1	TRBD2	TRBJ2-3	many	CSDGTRRTDTQYF	TGCAGCGACGGGACTAGGCGCACAGATACGCAGTATTTT
TRBV11-2	TRBD2	TRBJ2-1	many	CASSLDPRGVYNEQFF	TGTGCCAGCAGCTTAGACCCCCGGGGGGTCTACAATGAGCAGTTCTTC
TRBV24-1	TRBD2	TRBJ2-5	many	CATSSPGLAGVETQYF	TGTGCCACCAGTTCACCGGGACTAGCGGGAGTTGAGACCCAGTACTTC
TRBV11-2	TRBD1	TRBJ2-5	many	CASSFTGGWETQYF	TGTGCCAGCAGCTTCACAGGGGGGTGGGAGACCCAGTACTTC